The rows below give T cell receptor beta chains drawn from one sample of a study of regulatory T cells in long-lasting Graves disease. A single record per CDR3 protein comes from TCRdb applying MiXCR to the multiplex PCR reads. The repertoire holds about 220,000 distinct CDR3 sequences, with roughly 19% as singletons. The same data also went into a second study, on T cells in Graves' hyperthyroidism and ophthalmopathy.

Sequences were derived from peripheral blood mononuclear cells (PBMCs), sampled at new diagnosis, from a patient treated with antithyroid drugs. Receptor source: a woman aged 25 to 39 with Graves disease. Each CDR3 is given with its conserved first and last residue. Each record gives: V gene, D gene, clone size, J gene, CDR3 protein, CDR3 DNA. A D gene is named only where the DNA matches it firmly. Some rows mark clone size as missing; the rest say once, few, many or name a class of expanded clone.

TRBV11-2	-	many	TRBJ2-5	CASSLRQDQETQYF	TGTGCCAGCAGCCTAAGACAGGACCAAGAGACCCAGTACTTC
TRBV5-6	-	many	TRBJ1-1	CASSLGWNTEAFF	TGTGCCAGCAGCTTGGGGTGGAACACTGAAGCTTTCTTT
TRBV9	-	-	TRBJ2-3	CASSVEGTSSTDTQYF	TGTGCCAGCAGCGTGGAGGGTACATCTAGCACAGATACGCAGTATTTT
TRBV6-5	-	many	TRBJ1-2	CASSYSNTAGYGYTF	TGTGCCAGCAGTTACTCGAATACAGCAGGCTATGGCTACACCTTC
TRBV18	TRBD1	many	TRBJ1-5	CASSPADRGGNQPQHF	TGTGCCAGCTCACCGGCGGACAGGGGGGGCAATCAGCCCCAGCATTTT
TRBV19	-	many	TRBJ2-1	CASSWERAPRQFF	TGTGCCAGTAGTTGGGAGAGGGCCCCCCGGCAGTTCTTC
TRBV29-1	-	few	TRBJ2-7	CSGRDNSYEQYF	TGCAGCGGAAGGGACAACTCCTACGAGCAGTACTTC
TRBV6-1	-	many	TRBJ2-5	CASSIPGVYETQYF	TGTGCCAGCAGCATTCCTGGGGTTTACGAGACCCAGTACTTC
TRBV19	TRBD1	many	TRBJ2-3	CASSHRGEGTDTQYF	TGTGCCAGTAGTCACAGGGGAGAGGGCACAGATACGCAGTATTTT
TRBV7-2	-	many	TRBJ2-2	CASSLDGGTITGELFF	TGTGCCAGCAGCTTAGATGGAGGGACAATTACCGGGGAGCTGTTTTTT
TRBV7-6	-	few	TRBJ1-2	CASSFEGGYGYTF	TGTGCCAGCAGCTTTGAGGGGGGGTATGGCTACACCTTC
TRBV28	TRBD2	-	TRBJ2-7	CASRPPILAGGRYGQYF	TGTGCCAGCAGGCCACCGATACTAGCGGGAGGTCGTTACGGGCAGTACTTC
TRBV25-1	TRBD1	many	TRBJ1-2	CASSPKGAPPYYGYTF	TGTGCCAGCTCCCCCAAGGGGGCTCCACCCTACTATGGCTACACCTTC
TRBV9	TRBD1	many	TRBJ1-2	CASGEPRTGVHGYTF	TGTGCCAGCGGAGAACCAAGGACAGGGGTTCATGGCTACACCTTC
TRBV20-1	TRBD1	many	TRBJ1-1	CSARDRWTGRMNTEAFF	TGCAGTGCTAGAGATAGGTGGACAGGCCGAATGAACACTGAAGCTTTCTTT
TRBV10-3	TRBD1	many	TRBJ1-2	CAISPGTANYGYTF	TGTGCCATCAGCCCCGGGACAGCTAACTATGGCTACACCTTC
TRBV10-3	-	-	TRBJ2-1	CAISESFNEQFF	TGTGCCATCAGTGAGTCTTTTAATGAGCAGTTCTTC
TRBV27	-	many	TRBJ2-7	CASTPLRARPLYEQYF	TGTGCCAGCACCCCCTTGAGGGCCCGGCCCCTCTACGAGCAGTACTTC
TRBV6-1	-	many	TRBJ2-6	CASMEGTGANVLTF	TGTGCCAGCATGGAGGGGACTGGGGCCAACGTCCTGACTTTC
TRBV12-3/TRBV12-4	-	many	TRBJ1-5	CASSFGGARNQPQHF	TGTGCCAGCAGTTTCGGAGGAGCAAGAAATCAGCCCCAGCATTTT
TRBV7-9	TRBD2	many	TRBJ2-5	CASSQGLAGGETQYF	TGTGCCAGCAGCCAGGGACTAGCGGGAGGTGAGACCCAGTACTTC
TRBV28	TRBD1	-	TRBJ2-1	CASSLTGAGRAEQFF	TGTGCCAGCAGTTTAACAGGGGCTGGTCGAGCTGAGCAGTTCTTC
TRBV18	-	many	TRBJ1-1	CASSPLGGDRTEAFF	TGTGCCAGCTCACCATTAGGAGGGGATCGGACTGAAGCTTTCTTT
TRBV20-1	TRBD2	many	TRBJ2-7	CSARLADDPYEQYF	TGCAGTGCCCGACTAGCTGATGACCCCTACGAGCAGTACTTC
TRBV12-3/TRBV12-4	-	many	TRBJ2-5	CASSSLGAGRQETQYF	TGTGCCAGCAGTTCCCTAGGGGCGGGGAGGCAAGAGACCCAGTACTTC
TRBV9	TRBD1	many	TRBJ2-7	CASSAGTGTASYEQYF	TGTGCCAGCAGCGCCGGAACCGGGACAGCCTCCTACGAGCAGTACTTC
TRBV7-9	-	many	TRBJ2-2	CASGGGTGELFF	TGTGCCAGCGGCGGTGGCACCGGGGAGCTGTTTTTT
TRBV28	-	many	TRBJ1-1	CASSLLGAVGTEAFF	TGTGCCAGCAGTTTATTAGGTGCGGTCGGGACTGAAGCTTTCTTT
TRBV27	-	many	TRBJ1-5	CASSLTGREPQHF	TGTGCCAGCAGTTTAACAGGGAGAGAGCCCCAGCATTTT
TRBV28	-	many	TRBJ2-3	CASSLGLSTDTQYF	TGTGCCAGCAGTTTAGGGTTGAGCACAGATACGCAGTATTTT
TRBV6-1	TRBD1	many	TRBJ2-7	CASSPTGVEQYF	TGTGCCAGCAGTCCTACAGGGGTCGAGCAGTACTTC
TRBV3-1	-	-	TRBJ2-2	CASSQVGTGELFF	TGTGCCAGCAGCCAAGTCGGGACCGGGGAGCTGTTTTTT
TRBV19	-	many	TRBJ2-2	CASSIWTTGELFF	TGTGCCAGTAGTATTTGGACCACCGGGGAGCTGTTTTTT
TRBV28	TRBD1	few	TRBJ1-5	CASRRDRVNQPQHF	TGTGCCAGCAGAAGAGACAGGGTGAATCAGCCCCAGCATTTT
TRBV11-3	TRBD2	many	TRBJ2-7	CASSLPLRDRGLAGQGEQYF	TGTGCCAGCAGCTTACCGCTCCGGGACAGGGGACTAGCGGGTCAAGGCGAGCAGTACTTC
TRBV12-3/TRBV12-4	-	-	TRBJ2-1	CASSFTRAEQFF	TGTGCCAGCAGTTTTACCAGAGCCGAGCAGTTCTTC
TRBV3-1	-	many	TRBJ1-2	CASSQGGASGYTF	TGTGCCAGCAGCCAAGGAGGGGCGAGTGGCTACACCTTC
TRBV12-3/TRBV12-4	-	-	TRBJ1-1	CASSYFSVNTEAFF	TGTGCCAGCAGTTACTTCTCGGTTAACACTGAAGCTTTCTTT
TRBV28	-	few	TRBJ1-5	CASSLGQMSNQPQHF	TGTGCCAGCAGCCTCGGACAGATGAGCAATCAGCCCCAGCATTTT
TRBV28	-	many	TRBJ1-5	CAGSWTALAQHF	TGTGCCGGCAGTTGGACAGCCTTGGCCCAGCATTTT
TRBV4-1	TRBD1	many	TRBJ2-3	CASSPGTASTDTQYF	TGTGCCAGCAGCCCCGGGACAGCTAGCACAGATACGCAGTATTTT